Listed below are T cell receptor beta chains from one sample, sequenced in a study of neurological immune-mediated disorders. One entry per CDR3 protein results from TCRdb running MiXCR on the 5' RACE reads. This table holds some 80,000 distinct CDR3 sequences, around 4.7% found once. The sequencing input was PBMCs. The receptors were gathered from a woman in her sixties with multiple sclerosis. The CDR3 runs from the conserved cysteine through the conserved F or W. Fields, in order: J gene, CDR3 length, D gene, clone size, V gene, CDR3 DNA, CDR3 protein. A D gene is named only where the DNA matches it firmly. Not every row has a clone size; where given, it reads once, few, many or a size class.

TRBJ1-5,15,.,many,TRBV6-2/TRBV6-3,TGTGCCAGCAGTTACGTAGGAGGATTTAATCAGCCCCAGCATTTT,CASSYVGGFNQPQHF
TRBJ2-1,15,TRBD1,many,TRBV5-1,TGCGCCAGCAGCTTGGGTGACAGGGGGCTCAATGAGCAGTTCTTC,CASSLGDRGLNEQFF
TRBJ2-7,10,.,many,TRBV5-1,TGCGCCAGCAATGGAGACGAGCAGTACTTC,CASNGDEQYF
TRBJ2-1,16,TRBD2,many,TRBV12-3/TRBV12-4,TGTGCCAGCAGTTCCCCTAGCGGTCGCTCCTACAATGAGCAGTTCTTC,CASSSPSGRSYNEQFF
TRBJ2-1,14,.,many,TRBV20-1,TGCAGTGCTAGAGGCCCGGGTGGGCGAAATGAGCAGTTCTTC,CSARGPGGRNEQFF
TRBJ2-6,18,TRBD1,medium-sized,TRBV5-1,TGCGCCAGCAGCTTGGTGGGGACAGGGCCGACTGGGGCCAACGTCCTGACTTTC,CASSLVGTGPTGANVLTF
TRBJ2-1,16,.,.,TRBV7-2,TGTGCCAGCAGCGTTCTAGCAGGGTCCTACTACAATGAGCAGTTCTTC,CASSVLAGSYYNEQFF
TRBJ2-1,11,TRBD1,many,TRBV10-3,TGTGCCATTTCAGGGGGAGTTGAGCAGTTCTTC,CAISGGVEQFF
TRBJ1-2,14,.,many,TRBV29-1,TGCAGCGTTGAACCGGCGGAGAGAGCCTATGGCTACACCTTC,CSVEPAERAYGYTF
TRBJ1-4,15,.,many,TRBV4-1,TGCGCCAGCAGCCACTCCGGATCAACTAATGAAAAACTGTTTTTT,CASSHSGSTNEKLFF
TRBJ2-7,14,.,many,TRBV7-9,TGTGCCAGCAGCTTAGGTGACGGACCCTACGAGCAGTACTTC,CASSLGDGPYEQYF
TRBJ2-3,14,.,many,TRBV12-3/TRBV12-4,TGTGCCAGCAGTTTAGAGGACTCGTCGGATACGCAGTATTTT,CASSLEDSSDTQYF
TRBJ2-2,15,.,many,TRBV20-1,TGCAGTGCTAGAGAGGGGGCAGCTGCGAACGGGGAGCTGTTTTTT,CSAREGAAANGELFF
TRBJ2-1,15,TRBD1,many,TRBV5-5,TGTGCCAGCAGCTTGGTCGGGACAGGGGGCAATGAGCAGTTCTTC,CASSLVGTGGNEQFF
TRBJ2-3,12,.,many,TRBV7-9,TGTGCCAGCAGCTTAGAGGCAGATACGCAGTATTTT,CASSLEADTQYF
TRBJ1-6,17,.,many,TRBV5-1,TGCGCCAGCAGCTTGGCCAACCGGGGTGCCGCGAATTCACCCCTCCACTTT,CASSLANRGAANSPLHF
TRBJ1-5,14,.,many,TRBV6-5,TGTGCCAGCAGTTACTCGAGCCTCAATCAGCCCCAGCATTTT,CASSYSSLNQPQHF
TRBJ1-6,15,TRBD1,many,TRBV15,TGTGCCACCAGCAGAGAAGGGACAGGGGTTTCACCCCTCCACTTT,CATSREGTGVSPLHF
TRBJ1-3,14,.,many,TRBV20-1,TGCAGTGCTAGAGTTATGGAGTCTGGAAACACCATATATTTT,CSARVMESGNTIYF
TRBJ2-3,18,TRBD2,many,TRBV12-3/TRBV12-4,TGTGCCAGCAGCCCCGGGGTAGCGGGGGGGCCGGGCACAGATACGCAGTATTTT,CASSPGVAGGPGTDTQYF
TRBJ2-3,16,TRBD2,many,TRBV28,TGTGCCAGCAGCCTCTTTAGCGGGGGGGCCCCAGATACGCAGTATTTT,CASSLFSGGAPDTQYF
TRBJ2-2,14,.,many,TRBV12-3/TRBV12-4,TGTGCCAGCCGCTTTGCGGGGAACACCGGGGAGCTGTTTTTT,CASRFAGNTGELFF